This T cell receptor (beta chain) was identified during a study of T cell responses to AZD1222 COVID-19 vaccine. This table comes from immunoSEQ multiplex PCR, and its TCRdb copy is limited to in-frame clones, with some not included. The table lists about 160,000 clones, about 92% of them singletons. Overall study results and limits: Epitopes outside B.1.351 and B.1.1.7 mutated regions reportedly drew nearly half of spike TCRs. Baseline testing showed seropositivity in only a handful of AZD1222 recipients. The donor group comprised mostly white British people and more females; the analysis possibly underestimated clonal diversity. Following two doses of AZD1222, Spike-specific TCR breadth and depth rose.

This CDR3 comprises 16 residues. V lost 0 bases and J lost 6; bases outside the gene matches: 10. Looked up from germline, CDR1 is SGHDT and CDR2 is YYEEEE. In its sample, this clone was seen once. Its antigen is not identified. Sequenced material: peripheral blood, taken on day 0 of MenACWY control vaccination. This sequence joins TRBV5-6 and TRBJ1-2; 8 bases align to TRBD1. The clonotype was recovered from an adult in good health. The CDR3 protein is CASSLARTGYRDGYTF. The CDR3, as DNA: TGTGCCAGCAGCTTGGCCCGGACAGGGTATCGCGATGGCTACACCTTC.